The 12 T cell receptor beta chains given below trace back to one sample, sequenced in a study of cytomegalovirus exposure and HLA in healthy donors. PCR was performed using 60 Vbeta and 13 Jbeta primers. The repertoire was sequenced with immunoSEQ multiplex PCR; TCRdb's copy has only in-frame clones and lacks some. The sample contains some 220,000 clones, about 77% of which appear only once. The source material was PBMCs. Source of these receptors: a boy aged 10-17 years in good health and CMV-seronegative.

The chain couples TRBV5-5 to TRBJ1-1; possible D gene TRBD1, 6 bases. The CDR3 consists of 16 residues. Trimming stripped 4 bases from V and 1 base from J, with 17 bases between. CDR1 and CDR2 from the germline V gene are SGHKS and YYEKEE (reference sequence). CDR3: CASSPLIQGWNTEAFF. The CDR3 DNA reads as TGTGCCAGCAGCCCCTTAATCCAGGGGTGGAACACTGAAGCTTTCTTT.

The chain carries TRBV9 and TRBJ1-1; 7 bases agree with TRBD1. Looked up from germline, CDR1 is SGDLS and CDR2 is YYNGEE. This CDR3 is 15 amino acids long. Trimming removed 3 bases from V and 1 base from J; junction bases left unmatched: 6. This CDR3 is CASSAKQGSNTEAFF. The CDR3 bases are TGTGCCAGCAGCGCTAAACAGGGGTCGAACACTGAAGCTTTCTTT.

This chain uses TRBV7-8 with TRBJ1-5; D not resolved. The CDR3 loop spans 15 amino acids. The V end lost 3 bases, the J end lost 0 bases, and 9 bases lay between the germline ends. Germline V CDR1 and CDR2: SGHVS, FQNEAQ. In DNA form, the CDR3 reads TGTGCCAGCAGCTTGACCACTAATAGCAATCAGCCCCAGCATTTT. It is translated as CASSLTTNSNQPQHF.

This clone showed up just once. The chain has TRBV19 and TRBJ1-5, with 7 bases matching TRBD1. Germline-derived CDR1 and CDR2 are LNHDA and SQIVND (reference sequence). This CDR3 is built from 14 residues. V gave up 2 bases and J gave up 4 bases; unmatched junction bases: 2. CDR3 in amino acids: CASSIRQGNQPQHF. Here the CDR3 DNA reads TGTGCCAGTAGTATAAGACAGGGAAATCAGCCCCAGCATTTT. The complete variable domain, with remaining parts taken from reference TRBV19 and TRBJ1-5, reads DGGITQSPKYLFRKEGQNVTLSCEQNLNHDAMYWYRQDPGQGLRLIYYSQIVNDFQKGDIAEGYSVSREKKESFPLTVTSAQKNPTAFYLCASSIRQGNQPQHFGDGTRLSIL.

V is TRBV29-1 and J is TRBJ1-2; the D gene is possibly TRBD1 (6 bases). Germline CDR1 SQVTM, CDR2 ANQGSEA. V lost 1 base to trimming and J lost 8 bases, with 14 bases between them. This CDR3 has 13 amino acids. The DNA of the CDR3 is TGCAGCGTTGAAGGACAGGCCCAAGTGGGCTACACCTTC. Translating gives CSVEGQAQVGYTF. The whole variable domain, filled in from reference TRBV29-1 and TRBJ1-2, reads SAVISQKPSRDICQRGTSLTIQCQVDSQVTMMFWYRQQPGQSLTLIATANQGSEATYESGFVIDKFPISRPNLTFSTLTVSNMSPEDSSIYLCSVEGQAQVGYTFGSGTRLTVV.

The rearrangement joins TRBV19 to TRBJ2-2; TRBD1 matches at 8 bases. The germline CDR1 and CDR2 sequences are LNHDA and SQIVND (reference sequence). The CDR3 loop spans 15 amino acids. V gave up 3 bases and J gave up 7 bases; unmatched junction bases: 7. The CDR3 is CASSIMDRANGELFF. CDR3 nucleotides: TGTGCCAGTAGTATTATGGACAGGGCGAACGGGGAGCTGTTTTTT.

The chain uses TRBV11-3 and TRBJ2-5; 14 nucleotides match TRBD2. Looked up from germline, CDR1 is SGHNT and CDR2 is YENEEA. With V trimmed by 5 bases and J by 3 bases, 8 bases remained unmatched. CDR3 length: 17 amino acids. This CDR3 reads CASSQRLAGGLKETQYF. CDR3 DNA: TGTGCCAGCAGCCAAAGACTAGCGGGAGGGCTTAAAGAGACCCAGTACTTC.

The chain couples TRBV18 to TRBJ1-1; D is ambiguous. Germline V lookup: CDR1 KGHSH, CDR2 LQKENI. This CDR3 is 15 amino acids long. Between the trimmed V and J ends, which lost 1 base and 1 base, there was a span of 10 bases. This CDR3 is CASSPQGAGNTEAFF. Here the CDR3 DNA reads TGTGCCAGCTCACCACAGGGTGCGGGGAACACTGAAGCTTTCTTT.

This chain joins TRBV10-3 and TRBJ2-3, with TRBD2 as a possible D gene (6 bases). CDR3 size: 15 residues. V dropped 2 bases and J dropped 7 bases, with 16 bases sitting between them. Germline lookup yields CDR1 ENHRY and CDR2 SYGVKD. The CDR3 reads CAISEIREDGNTQYF. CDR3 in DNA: TGTGCCATCAGTGAGATAAGGGAGGATGGAAATACGCAGTATTTT.

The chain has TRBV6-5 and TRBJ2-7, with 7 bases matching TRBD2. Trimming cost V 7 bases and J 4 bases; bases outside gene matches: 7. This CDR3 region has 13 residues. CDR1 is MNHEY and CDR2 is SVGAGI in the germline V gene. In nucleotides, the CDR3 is TGTGCCAGCAAAACAACGGGAGGATACGAGCAGTACTTC. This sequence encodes CASKTTGGYEQYF.

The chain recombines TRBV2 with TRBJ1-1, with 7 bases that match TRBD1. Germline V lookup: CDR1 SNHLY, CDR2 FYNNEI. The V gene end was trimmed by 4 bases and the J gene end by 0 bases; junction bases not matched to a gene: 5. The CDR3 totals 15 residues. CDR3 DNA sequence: TGTGCCAGCAGTGGGAGACAGGGACTGAACACTGAAGCTTTCTTT. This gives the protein CASSGRQGLNTEAFF.

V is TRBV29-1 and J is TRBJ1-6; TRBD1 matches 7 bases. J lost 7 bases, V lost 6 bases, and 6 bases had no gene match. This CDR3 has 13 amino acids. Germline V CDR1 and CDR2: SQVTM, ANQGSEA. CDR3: CSVRTGPNSPLHF. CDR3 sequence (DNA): TGCAGCGTCCGGACAGGACCCAATTCACCCCTCCACTTT. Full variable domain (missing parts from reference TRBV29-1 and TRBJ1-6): SAVISQKPSRDICQRGTSLTIQCQVDSQVTMMFWYRQQPGQSLTLIATANQGSEATYESGFVIDKFPISRPNLTFSTLTVSNMSPEDSSIYLCSVRTGPNSPLHFGNGTRLTVT.